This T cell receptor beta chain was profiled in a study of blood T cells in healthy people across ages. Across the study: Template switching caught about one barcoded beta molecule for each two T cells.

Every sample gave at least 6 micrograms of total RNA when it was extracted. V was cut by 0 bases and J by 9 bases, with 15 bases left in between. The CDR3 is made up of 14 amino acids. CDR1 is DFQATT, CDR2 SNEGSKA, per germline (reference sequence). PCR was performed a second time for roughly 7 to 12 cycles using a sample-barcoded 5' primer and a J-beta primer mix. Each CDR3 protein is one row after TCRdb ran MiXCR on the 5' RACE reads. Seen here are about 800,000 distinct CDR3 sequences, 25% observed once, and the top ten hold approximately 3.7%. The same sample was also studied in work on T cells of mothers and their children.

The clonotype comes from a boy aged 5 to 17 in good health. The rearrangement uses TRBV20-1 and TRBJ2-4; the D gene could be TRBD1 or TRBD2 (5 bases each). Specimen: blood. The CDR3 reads CSARDLARAGIQYF. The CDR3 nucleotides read TGCAGTGCTAGAGATTTGGCCAGGGCGGGCATTCAGTACTTC.